The 20 T cell receptor beta chains given below trace back to one sample, sequenced in a study of spatial heterogeneity in lung cancer. Points from the study as a whole: Counts that tracked tumor mutation counts were those of expanded intratumoral alpha and beta TCRs.

Each CDR3 protein is one row after TCRdb ran MiXCR on the 5' RACE reads. The sample has about 6,900 distinct CDR3 sequences; approximately 12% are singletons. Time point: sample taken at primary tumor resection. Their antigens remain unidentified. The input for sequencing was lung tumor tissue, taken at surgery. The receptors stem from a male donor with early-stage non-small cell lung cancer.

At least ten counts were recorded for this clonotype. The chain joins TRBV11-2 to TRBJ1-1, with 8 bases matching TRBD1. The germline gives CDR1 SGHAT, CDR2 FQNNGV. After removal of 1 base from V and 3 bases from J, the junction contained 10 bases not matched to a gene. The CDR3 has 17 amino acids. The CDR3 loop reads CASSLGGFDRGYTEAFF. The CDR3 DNA follows: TGTGCCAGCAGCTTAGGTGGGTTTGACAGGGGATACACTGAAGCTTTCTTT.

In its sample, this clonotype is large (0.1 to 1%). CDR3 amino acids: CASSYLGTGVNSPLHF. Here the CDR3 DNA reads TGTGCCAGCAGTTACTTAGGGACAGGGGTTAATTCACCCCTCCACTTT. V is TRBV6-5 and J is TRBJ1-6; TRBD1 aligns across 10 bases. Germline CDR1 is MNHEY and CDR2 is SVGAGI. V shed 1 base and J 6 bases; nucleotides not matched to a gene: 3. This CDR3 region has 16 residues.

This clonotype has at least ten counts. CDR3 sequence reads: CASSRGRLETQYF. CDR3 in DNA: TGTGCCAGCAGCCGGGGGCGCTTAGAGACCCAGTACTTC. This rearrangement joins TRBV14 to TRBJ2-5, with a tentative D call TRBD1 (6 bases). The CDR3 sequence is 13 residues long. Germline lookup yields CDR1 SGHDN and CDR2 FVKESK. V dropped 4 bases and J dropped 4 bases, with 10 bases sitting between them.

The rearrangement uses TRBV20-1 and TRBJ1-3; D perhaps matches TRBD1 (6 bases). Per the germline V gene, CDR1 is DFQATT and CDR2 is SNEGSKA (reference sequence). Trimming pared 0 bases from V and 0 bases from J, leaving 15 bases between. CDR3 length equals 17 residues. The CDR3 nucleotides read TGCAGTGCTAGAGACGGCGGACAGACTTTCTCTGGAAACACCATATATTTT. It yields the protein CSARDGGQTFSGNTIYF.

This clonotype is medium-sized (0.01 to 0.1%) in the sample. The CDR3 region is CASSYGAGRTDTQYF. In DNA form, the CDR3 reads TGTGCCAGCAGTTACGGGGCAGGAAGAACAGATACGCAGTATTTT. The chain is built from TRBV6-2 or TRBV6-3 and TRBJ2-3; D may be TRBD1 (5 bases). The ends were cut back, 2 bases at V and 3 bases at J, with 12 bases in the middle. The CDR3 consists of 15 residues. Germline assignment: CDR1 MNHEY and CDR2 SVGEGT.

This clonotype was seen repeatedly, ten times or more. The V call is TRBV11-2, the J call TRBJ2-7; D might be TRBD1 (5 bases). The CDR3 is 14 residues long. From germline, CDR1 is SGHAT and CDR2 FQNNGV. Trimming left V 1 base short and J 3 bases short, with 10 bases between. The CDR3, as DNA: TGTGCCAGCAGCTTAGGACAGACCTTCTACGAGCAGTACTTC. Protein sequence: CASSLGQTFYEQYF.

This clonotype is classed as medium-sized (0.01 to 0.1%). This sequence joins TRBV29-1 and TRBJ1-1; D is ambiguous. V was cut by 3 bases and J by 0 bases, with 5 bases left in between. The CDR3 extends over 12 amino acids. CDR1 is SQVTM and CDR2 is ANQGSEA in the germline V gene. The CDR3 protein is CSVDVMNTEAFF. In nucleotides, the CDR3 is TGCAGCGTTGACGTAATGAACACTGAAGCTTTCTTT.

This clonotype is labeled as medium-sized. V is TRBV12-3 or TRBV12-4 and J is TRBJ1-1; perhaps TRBD1 as D (5 bases). The CDR3 sequence is 16 residues long. Trimming pared 3 bases from V and 1 base from J, leaving 15 bases between. DNA of the CDR3: TGTGCCAGCAGTTTTGGGGAAGGGGTTTCGAACACTGAAGCTTTCTTT. This encodes CASSFGEGVSNTEAFF.

The table lists this clonotype with many counts. The chain is built from TRBV6-6 and TRBJ2-2; 7 positions agree with TRBD1. The V and J ends lost 4 bases and 4 bases, in that order; junction bases with no gene match: 15. CDR1 and CDR2 from the germline V gene are MNHNY and SVGAGI (reference sequence). The CDR3 is 18 amino acids. In DNA, the CDR3 is TGTGCCAGCAGTTTGCCCACAGGGGCGACCGAAATCACCGGGGAGCTGTTTTTT. Its protein product is CASSLPTGATEITGELFF.

This clonotype was counted many times. This sequence joins TRBV15 and TRBJ2-3; D is unresolved. Looked up from germline, CDR1 is LNHNV and CDR2 is YYDKDF (reference sequence). Between the trimmed V and J ends, which lost 1 base and 2 bases, there was a span of 4 bases. This CDR3 comprises 13 residues. The CDR3 DNA is TGTGCCACCAGCAGAGGCCCCACAGATACGCAGTATTTT. This gives the protein CATSRGPTDTQYF.

This clonotype was detected only a few times. The V call is TRBV11-2, the J call TRBJ2-1, with 9 bases lining up with TRBD2. CDR1 and CDR2 from the germline V gene are SGHAT and FQNNGV. Trimming at V came to 5 bases and at J to 6 bases, leaving 11 bases not matched to a gene. The CDR3 extends over 16 amino acids. CDR3 in amino acids: CASSPRNSGSTNEQFF. The CDR3 nucleotides are TGTGCCAGCAGCCCTCGAAATAGCGGGAGTACCAATGAGCAGTTCTTC.

In its sample, this clonotype was seen many times. V usage is TRBV7-8 and J usage is TRBJ1-6, with 9 bases matching TRBD1. V shed 5 bases, J shed 10 bases, and the junction held 9 bases outside the gene matches. The CDR3 loop spans 15 amino acids. Germline V gene data show CDR1 as SGHVS and CDR2 as FQNEAQ. This CDR3 is CASSPPGQGRSPLHF. Here the CDR3 DNA reads TGTGCCAGCAGCCCCCCGGGACAGGGAAGATCACCCCTCCACTTT.

This clonotype has ten or more counts. The chain's CDR3 is CAISGSGTGDEKLFF. CDR3 coding DNA: TGTGCCATCAGTGGATCGGGGACAGGGGATGAAAAACTGTTTTTT. The chain joins TRBV10-3 to TRBJ1-4; 10 positions match TRBD1. Germline V CDR1 and CDR2: ENHRY, SYGVKD. The CDR3 has 15 residues. After removal of 4 bases from V and 6 bases from J, the junction contained 5 bases not matched to a gene.

The rearrangement uses TRBV7-2 and TRBJ2-1; 10 nucleotides agree with TRBD2. The germline CDR1 and CDR2 sequences are SGHTA and FQGNSA. This CDR3 has 16 residues. The junction had 12 bases not matched to a gene; V was cut back by 5 bases and J by 8 bases. The CDR3 reads CASSITGTSVGDEQFF. Here the CDR3 DNA reads TGTGCCAGCAGCATAACGGGGACTAGCGTCGGGGATGAGCAGTTCTTC. The full variable domain, its missing parts supplied by reference TRBV7-2 and TRBJ2-1, is GAGVSQSPSNKVTEKGKDVELRCDPISGHTALYWYRQSLGQGLEFLIYFQGNSAPDKSGLPSDRFSAERTGGSVSTLTIQRTQQEDSAVYLCASSITGTSVGDEQFFGPGTRLTVL.

This clonotype was observed at least ten times. The chain joins TRBV5-6 to TRBJ1-5; 7 positions match TRBD1. V lost 2 bases, J lost 7 bases, and 9 bases stayed unmatched. This CDR3 is built from 15 residues. Per the germline V gene, CDR1 is SGHDT and CDR2 is YYEEEE. CDR3 amino acids: CASSLRDRAHQPQHF. DNA of the CDR3: TGTGCCAGCAGCTTAAGAGACAGGGCCCACCAGCCCCAGCATTTT.

This clonotype rates as medium-sized. The chain recombines TRBV7-8 with TRBJ2-3; D is uncertain. The CDR3 covers 15 residues. The V gene lost 1 base and the J gene lost 2 bases, with 10 bases spanning the gap. The germline CDR1 and CDR2 sequences are SGHVS and FQNEAQ. The CDR3 spells CASSLGWPFTDTQYF. The CDR3 nucleotides are TGTGCCAGCAGCTTAGGATGGCCGTTCACAGATACGCAGTATTTT.

This clonotype is labeled as medium-sized. The chain is built from TRBV5-1 and TRBJ2-1; 9 bases are a match to TRBD2. The CDR3 is 14 amino acids. Germline V gene sequence: CDR1 SGHRS, CDR2 YFSETQ. The J segment lost 6 bases and the V segment lost 4 bases, leaving 5 bases of the junction unmatched. Written as DNA, the CDR3 is TGCGCCAGCAGCCCGGGACTAGCTCTCAATGAGCAGTTCTTC. Its protein product is CASSPGLALNEQFF.

By frequency in the sample, this clonotype is medium-sized. The J gene is TRBJ2-3, the V gene TRBV20-1; 7 positions agree with TRBD2. In germline, CDR1 is DFQATT, CDR2 SNEGSKA (reference sequence). The CDR3 consists of 16 residues. The V and J ends lost 0 bases and 0 bases, in that order; junction bases with no gene match: 6. Written as DNA, the CDR3 is TGCAGTGCTAGAGATCACCAGCGGGGTAGCACAGATACGCAGTATTTT. Protein product: CSARDHQRGSTDTQYF.

This sequence joins TRBV29-1 and TRBJ1-5; no clear D gene. From germline, CDR1 is SQVTM and CDR2 ANQGSEA. Trimming cost V 4 bases and J 4 bases, with 11 bases left between them. The CDR3 is 13 residues long. The DNA of the CDR3 is TGCAGCGTTGGGGCTGAGCAGAATCAGCCCCAGCATTTT. Translated, it gives CSVGAEQNQPQHF.

This clonotype was counted ten times or more. The CDR3 sequence: CASRAGQGARETQYF. The CDR3 DNA follows: TGTGCCAGCAGGGCGGGACAGGGAGCTCGGGAGACCCAGTACTTC. The rearrangement joins TRBV2 to TRBJ2-5; 9 nucleotides align to TRBD1. The CDR3 has 15 amino acids. J was trimmed by 5 bases and V by 6 bases; bases with no gene match: 10. Germline V gene lookup returns CDR1 SNHLY and CDR2 FYNNEI.